This T cell receptor beta chain was identified during a study of beta chain features in type 1 diabetes. Study background: Age, gender, cell numbers and subset yield matched between patients and controls. Findings of the study overall: Patients' naive, central memory and Treg TCRB repertoires seemed closer to one another than those of healthy donors. An over-representation of cells with high TCR expression could result from cDNA sequencing.

Averaging about 116 mL, one heparinised blood draw was given by each donor. Since all of the isolated RNA was reverse transcribed, expressed TCRB transcripts were what got sequenced. Profiling relied on immunoSEQ multiplex PCR, and the TCRdb table lists in-frame clones only, not all of them. The table records 150,000 or so clones, about 8.7% of them present only once. This clone was counted a few times. Antigen unknown. The sample comprised central memory CD4+ T cells from blood. This sequence originates from a man between 18 and 35 years old in good health.

CDR3 coding DNA: TGTGCCAGCTCACCACGGTCTCCCTTAGCCTACGAGCAGTACTTC. Protein: CASSPRSPLAYEQYF. The chain couples TRBV18 to TRBJ2-7; the D is unclear. Germline V gives CDR1 KGHSH, CDR2 LQKENI. Deletions cut 1 base from V and 2 bases from J, with 12 bases between. The CDR3 loop spans 15 amino acids.